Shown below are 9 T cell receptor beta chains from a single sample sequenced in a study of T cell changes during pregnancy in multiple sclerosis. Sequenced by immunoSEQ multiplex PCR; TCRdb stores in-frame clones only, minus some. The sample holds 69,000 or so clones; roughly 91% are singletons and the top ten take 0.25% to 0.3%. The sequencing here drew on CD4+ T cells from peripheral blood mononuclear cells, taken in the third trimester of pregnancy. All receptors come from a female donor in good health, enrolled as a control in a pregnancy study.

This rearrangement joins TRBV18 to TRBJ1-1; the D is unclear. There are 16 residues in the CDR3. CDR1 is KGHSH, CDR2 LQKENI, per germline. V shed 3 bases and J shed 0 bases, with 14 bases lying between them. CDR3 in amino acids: CASSPLLATMNTEAFF. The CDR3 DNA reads TGTGCCAGCTCACCTCTCCTGGCCACTATGAACACTGAAGCTTTCTTT. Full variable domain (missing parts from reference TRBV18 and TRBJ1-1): NAGVMQNPRHLVRRRGQEARLRCSPMKGHSHVYWYRQLPEEGLKFMVYLQKENIIDESGMPKERFSAEFPKEGPSILRIQQVVRGDSAAYFCASSPLLATMNTEAFFGQGTRLTVV.

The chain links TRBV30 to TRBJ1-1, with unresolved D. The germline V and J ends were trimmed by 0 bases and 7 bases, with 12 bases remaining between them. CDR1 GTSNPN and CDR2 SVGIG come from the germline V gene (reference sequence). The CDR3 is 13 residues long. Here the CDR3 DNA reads TGTGCCTGGAGTGTACAGTCAGTTAATGAAGCTTTCTTT. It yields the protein CAWSVQSVNEAFF.

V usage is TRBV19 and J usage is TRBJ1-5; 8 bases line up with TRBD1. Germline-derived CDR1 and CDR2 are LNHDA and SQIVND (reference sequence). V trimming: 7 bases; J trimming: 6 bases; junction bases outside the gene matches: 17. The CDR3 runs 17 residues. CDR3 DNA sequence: TGTGCCAGTACCGCAACATTCACAGGGGGGACCTTTCAGCCCCAGCATTTT. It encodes CASTATFTGGTFQPQHF. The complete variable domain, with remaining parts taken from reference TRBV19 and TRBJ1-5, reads DGGITQSPKYLFRKEGQNVTLSCEQNLNHDAMYWYRQDPGQGLRLIYYSQIVNDFQKGDIAEGYSVSREKKESFPLTVTSAQKNPTAFYLCASTATFTGGTFQPQHFGDGTRLSIL.

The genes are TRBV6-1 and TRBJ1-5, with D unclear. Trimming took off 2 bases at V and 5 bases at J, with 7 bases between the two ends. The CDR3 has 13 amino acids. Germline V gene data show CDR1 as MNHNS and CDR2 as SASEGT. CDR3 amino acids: CASSETAYQPQHF. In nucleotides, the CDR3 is TGTGCCAGCAGTGAAACAGCTTATCAGCCCCAGCATTTT.

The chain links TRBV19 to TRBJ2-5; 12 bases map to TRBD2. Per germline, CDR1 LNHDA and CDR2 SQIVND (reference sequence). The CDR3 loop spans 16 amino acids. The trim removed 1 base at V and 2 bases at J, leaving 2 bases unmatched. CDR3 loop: CASSIVTSGGQETQYF. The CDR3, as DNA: TGTGCCAGTAGTATAGTGACTAGCGGGGGACAAGAGACCCAGTACTTC.

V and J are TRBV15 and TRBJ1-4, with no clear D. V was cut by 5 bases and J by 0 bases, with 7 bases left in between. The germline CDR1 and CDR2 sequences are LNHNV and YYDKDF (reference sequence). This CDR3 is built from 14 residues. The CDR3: CATSAIATNEKLFF. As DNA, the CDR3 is TGTGCCACCAGCGCGATTGCAACTAATGAAAAACTGTTTTTT.

The CDR3 region is CASRGGGTGNNEQFF. The CDR3 nucleotides are TGTGCCAGCAGGGGTGGAGGGACTGGAAACAATGAGCAGTTCTTC. This chain links TRBV2 with TRBJ2-1; D is possibly TRBD2 (6 bases). Germline CDR1 SNHLY, CDR2 FYNNEI. The CDR3 extends over 15 amino acids. V lost 6 bases and J lost 5, with 17 bases in between.

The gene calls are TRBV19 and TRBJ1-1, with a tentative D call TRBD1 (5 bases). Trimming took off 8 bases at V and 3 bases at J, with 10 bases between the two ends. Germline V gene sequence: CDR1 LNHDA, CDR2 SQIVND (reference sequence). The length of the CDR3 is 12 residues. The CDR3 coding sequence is TGTGCCAGTGGGAGGGGTCACACTGAAGCTTTCTTT. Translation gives CASGRGHTEAFF. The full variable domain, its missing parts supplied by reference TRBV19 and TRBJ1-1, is DGGITQSPKYLFRKEGQNVTLSCEQNLNHDAMYWYRQDPGQGLRLIYYSQIVNDFQKGDIAEGYSVSREKKESFPLTVTSAQKNPTAFYLCASGRGHTEAFFGQGTRLTVV.

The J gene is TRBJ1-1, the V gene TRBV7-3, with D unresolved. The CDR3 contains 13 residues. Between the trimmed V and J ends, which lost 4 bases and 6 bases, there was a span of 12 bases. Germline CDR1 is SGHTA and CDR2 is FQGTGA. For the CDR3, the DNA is TGTGCCAGCAGCTCCGTTAAGGAGGCTGAAGCTTTCTTT. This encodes CASSSVKEAEAFF.